These 24 T cell receptor beta chains share one sample of origin, sequenced in a study of OX40 agonist ivuxolimab in advanced cancers. Using immunoSEQ multiplex PCR, the repertoire was profiled, and TCRdb retains in-frame clones only, with some absent. The profile shows approximately 90,000 clones, 90% to 95% of them singletons. The sample consisted of CD4+ or CD8+ T cells sorted from blood, taken in a trial of the OX40 agonist ivuxolimab. The source is an adult with an advanced solid tumor such as melanoma, head and neck, liver or kidney cancer.

The chain employs TRBV29-1 and TRBJ2-3, with D tentatively TRBD2 (6 bases). Per the germline V gene, CDR1 is SQVTM and CDR2 is ANQGSEA. The CDR3 extends over 12 amino acids. Trimming took off 3 bases at V and 4 bases at J, with 8 bases between the two ends. The CDR3 coding sequence is TGCAGCGTTGACAGGGACTCAGATACGCAGTATTTT. Translation: CSVDRDSDTQYF.

The chain has TRBV18 and TRBJ2-6, with D maybe TRBD2 (6 bases). Per the germline V gene, CDR1 is KGHSH and CDR2 is LQKENI. Trimming stripped 0 bases from V and 0 bases from J, with 12 bases between. The CDR3 extends over 18 amino acids. CDR3 amino acids: CASSPPAGMSSGANVLTF. The CDR3 DNA reads TGTGCCAGCTCACCACCGGCGGGAATGAGCTCTGGGGCCAACGTCCTGACTTTC.

The gene calls are TRBV10-1 and TRBJ2-1; TRBD2 matches at 10 bases. Germline lookup yields CDR1 WNHNN and CDR2 SYGVQD (reference sequence). This CDR3 spans 16 amino acids. J was trimmed by 3 bases and V by 2 bases; bases with no gene match: 4. Here the CDR3 DNA reads TGCGCCAGCAGTGAGGCTAGCGGGAGAGGCTACAATGAGCAGTTCTTC. It codes for CASSEASGRGYNEQFF.

This clone was counted ten times or more. The gene calls are TRBV2 and TRBJ1-2; 9 bases are shared with TRBD1. Trimming took 4 bases from V and 8 from J; bases not matched to a gene: 11. Looked up from germline, CDR1 is SNHLY and CDR2 is FYNNEI. The CDR3 runs to 15 residues. The CDR3 nucleotides are TGTGCCAGCAGTGCCCTCAAACAGGGGGCAGGGGGCTACACCTTC. Protein: CASSALKQGAGGYTF.

The chain couples TRBV5-1 to TRBJ2-3, with 10 positions matching TRBD2. This CDR3 has 17 amino acids. CDR1 SGHRS and CDR2 YFSETQ come from the germline V gene. V dropped 4 bases and J dropped 5; count of bases not matched to a gene: 13. CDR3 residues: CASSGKTSGLTKDTQYF. The CDR3 DNA reads TGCGCCAGCAGCGGGAAGACTAGCGGGCTCACCAAAGATACGCAGTATTTT. The variable domain in full, with the rest retrieved from reference TRBV5-1 and TRBJ2-3, is KAGVTQTPRYLIKTRGQQVTLSCSPISGHRSVSWYQQTPGQGLQFLFEYFSETQRNKGNFPGRFSGRQFSNSRSEMNVSTLELGDSALYLCASSGKTSGLTKDTQYFGPGTRLTVL.

This chain joins TRBV28 and TRBJ1-1; D possibly corresponds to TRBD1 (6 bases). The CDR3 contains 13 residues. The V gene lost 7 bases and the J gene lost 4 bases, with 13 bases spanning the gap. Germline CDR1 is MDHEN and CDR2 is SYDVKM. The CDR3 DNA is TGTGCCAGCAATATAAGGGGGGCCACTGAAGCTTTCTTT. Translating gives CASNIRGATEAFF.

V gene TRBV5-1 combines with J gene TRBJ1-4, with a tentative D call TRBD1 (6 bases). Per the germline V gene, CDR1 is SGHRS and CDR2 is YFSETQ. The CDR3 runs to 14 residues. Trimming stripped 4 bases from V and 3 bases from J, with 10 bases between. CDR3 sequence: CASSPTGSNEKLFF. CDR3 in DNA: TGCGCCAGCAGCCCGACAGGATCTAATGAAAAACTGTTTTTT.

The chain couples TRBV7-2 to TRBJ1-5; D gene unclear. This CDR3 spans 14 amino acids. Trimming pared 3 bases from V and 2 bases from J, leaving 8 bases between. Germline CDR1 is SGHTA and CDR2 is FQGNSA. CDR3 in DNA: TGTGCCAGCAGCTTCGGGTACCGCAATCAGCCCCAGCATTTT. Residues: CASSFGYRNQPQHF. The full variable domain, with the rest looked up from reference TRBV7-2 and TRBJ1-5, is GAGVSQSPSNKVTEKGKDVELRCDPISGHTALYWYRQSLGQGLEFLIYFQGNSAPDKSGLPSDRFSAERTGGSVSTLTIQRTQQEDSAVYLCASSFGYRNQPQHFGDGTRLSIL.

The V call is TRBV30, the J call TRBJ1-4, with 8 bases that match TRBD1. The germline V gene encodes CDR1 GTSNPN and CDR2 SVGIG (reference sequence). Losses at the gene ends were 4 bases for V and 0 bases for J; bases not matched to a gene: 4. The CDR3 has 15 residues. The CDR3 DNA sequence: TGTGCCTGGAAAGGACAGGGAGCAACTAATGAAAAACTGTTTTTT. It yields the protein CAWKGQGATNEKLFF.

The chain links TRBV21-1 to TRBJ2-3; TRBD2 is the table's D call, not checked against the DNA. TRBV21-1 constitutes a pseudogene. CDR3 length: 15 amino acids. CDR3 nucleotide sequence: TGTGCCAGCAGCAGCCGGCTAGCGGCTACAGATACGCAGTATTTT. As protein: CASSSRLAATDTQYF.

This chain links TRBV2 with TRBJ2-1, with TRBD2 identical over 11 bases. The V gene end was trimmed by 6 bases and the J gene end by 4 bases; junction bases not matched to a gene: 8. The CDR3 has 16 amino acids. The germline gives CDR1 SNHLY, CDR2 FYNNEI. CDR3 in DNA: TGTGCCAGCAGCCCGAAAACTAGCGGGAGTTACAATGAGCAGTTCTTC. Its protein is CASSPKTSGSYNEQFF.

The rearrangement links TRBV19 to TRBJ1-4; D is uncertain. This CDR3 region has 14 residues. The V end was cut by 3 bases, the J end by 7 bases, with 12 bases between. Germline assignment: CDR1 LNHDA and CDR2 SQIVND (reference sequence). CDR3 nucleotides: TGTGCCAGTAGTATTGGACCTAGCGGTGAAAAACTGTTTTTT. Translating gives CASSIGPSGEKLFF.

The V gene is TRBV29-1, the J gene TRBJ2-3, with TRBD1 matching over 7 bases. Per germline, CDR1 SQVTM and CDR2 ANQGSEA. This CDR3 region has 15 residues. Losses at the gene ends were 7 bases for V and 1 base for J; bases not matched to a gene: 11. CDR3 region: CSGMGQLYGTDTQYF. The CDR3 nucleotides are TGCAGCGGAATGGGACAGCTTTATGGCACAGATACGCAGTATTTT.

The chain uses TRBV5-4 and TRBJ2-3; D might be TRBD1 (5 bases). Per germline, CDR1 SGHNT and CDR2 YYREEE (reference sequence). The CDR3 length is 15 residues. V was shortened by 0 bases and J by 2 bases, with 10 bases between the two germline ends. The CDR3 region has the DNA TGTGCCAGCAGCTTGGGACAGACGTACACAGATACGCAGTATTTT. Residues: CASSLGQTYTDTQYF.

The chain links TRBV6-5 to TRBJ2-7, with 9 nucleotides matching TRBD1. Germline V gives CDR1 MNHEY, CDR2 SVGAGI. V shed 7 bases, J shed 3 bases, and the junction held 10 bases outside the gene matches. The CDR3 runs to 15 residues. The CDR3 DNA follows: TGTGCCAGCAACCAAGGGGGACAGGGCAACTACGAGCAGTACTTC. This encodes CASNQGGQGNYEQYF.

This sequence joins TRBV5-1 and TRBJ2-1; D call uncertain. The CDR3 sequence is 16 residues long. Germline V gene sequence: CDR1 SGHRS, CDR2 YFSETQ. Trimming cost V 0 bases and J 0 bases, with 10 bases left between them. The CDR3 coding sequence is TGCGCCAGCAGCTTGGGCGGCGGCCTCTCCTACAATGAGCAGTTCTTC. Residues: CASSLGGGLSYNEQFF. Full variable domain (rest looked up from reference TRBV5-1 and TRBJ2-1): KAGVTQTPRYLIKTRGQQVTLSCSPISGHRSVSWYQQTPGQGLQFLFEYFSETQRNKGNFPGRFSGRQFSNSRSEMNVSTLELGDSALYLCASSLGGGLSYNEQFFGPGTRLTVL.

This chain connects TRBV6-4 to TRBJ2-1; 9 positions agree with TRBD1. The germline V gene encodes CDR1 MRHNA and CDR2 SNTAGT. With V trimmed by 2 bases and J by 4 bases, 3 bases remained unmatched. CDR3 length: 15 residues. For the CDR3, the DNA is TGTGCCAGCAGTGACGGAGGACAGGGGTACAATGAGCAGTTCTTC. Protein: CASSDGGQGYNEQFF.

This clone turned up a few times. The chain employs TRBV7-9 and TRBJ1-2; unclear D gene. In germline, CDR1 is SEHNR, CDR2 FQNEAQ (reference sequence). The CDR3 is made up of 14 amino acids. V was cut by 4 bases and J by 6 bases, with 15 bases left in between. The DNA of the CDR3 is TGTGCCAGCAGCTGGGCACCCCGAGTGGATGGCTACACCTTC. Protein product: CASSWAPRVDGYTF.

V is TRBV7-2 and J is TRBJ2-7, with 9 positions matching TRBD2. This CDR3 contains 15 residues. CDR1 and CDR2 (germline): SGHTA, FQGNSA. V lost 5 bases and J lost 2; bases outside the gene matches: 7. The CDR3 is CASSPTSGGPYEQYF. The CDR3, as DNA: TGTGCCAGCAGCCCGACTAGCGGAGGACCCTACGAGCAGTACTTC. Using reference TRBV7-2 and TRBJ2-7 for the parts outside the CDR3, the full variable domain is GAGVSQSPSNKVTEKGKDVELRCDPISGHTALYWYRQSLGQGLEFLIYFQGNSAPDKSGLPSDRFSAERTGGSVSTLTIQRTQQEDSAVYLCASSPTSGGPYEQYFGPGTRLTVT.

The V gene is TRBV12-2, the J gene TRBJ2-5; the table names TRBD2, a call not compared with the DNA. TRBV12-2 is reported as a pseudogene. CDR3 size: 18 residues. CDR3 in DNA: TGTGCAAGTCGCGTTCCCGGGACTAGCGGGGAAGAACAAGAGACCCAGTACTTC. Encoded protein: CASRVPGTSGEEQETQYF.

The rearrangement joins TRBV5-1 to TRBJ2-3; tentatively, D is TRBD2 (6 bases). The CDR3 has 15 residues. Germline V lookup: CDR1 SGHRS, CDR2 YFSETQ. Between the trimmed V and J ends, which lost 2 bases and 0 bases, there was a span of 10 bases. The CDR3 spells CASSLLARSTDTQYF. The CDR3 coding sequence is TGCGCCAGCAGCTTACTAGCCCGTAGCACAGATACGCAGTATTTT.

The V gene is TRBV5-1, the J gene TRBJ2-5, with TRBD2 as a possible D gene (5 bases). Germline V lookup: CDR1 SGHRS, CDR2 YFSETQ. The CDR3 loop spans 16 amino acids. The V end was cut by 7 bases, the J end by 0 bases, with 19 bases between. The CDR3 sequence: CASALGGGRNQETQYF. CDR3 sequence (DNA): TGCGCCAGCGCCTTAGGCGGAGGTCGGAACCAAGAGACCCAGTACTTC.

The chain has TRBV6-1 and TRBJ2-7; D is perhaps TRBD2 (5 bases). V was shortened by 4 bases and J by 6 bases, with 16 bases between the two germline ends. From germline, CDR1 is MNHNS and CDR2 SASEGT. CDR3 length equals 14 residues. CDR3: CASSGLTAGVEQYF. The CDR3 DNA sequence: TGTGCCAGCAGTGGCCTTACCGCCGGGGTCGAGCAGTACTTC.

The chain combines TRBV18 with TRBJ2-5; possibly TRBD1 for D (6 bases). Trimming stripped 0 bases from V and 5 bases from J, with 16 bases between. Germline loops: CDR1 KGHSH, CDR2 LQKENI. This CDR3 comprises 16 residues. DNA for the CDR3: TGTGCCAGCTCACCACCGACAGGTTCATTGACGGAGACCCAGTACTTC. Translating gives CASSPPTGSLTETQYF.